This TCR beta chain stems from a study of breast tumors, draining lymph nodes, adjacent tissues. This clonotype was found many times. TCRdb processed the multiplex PCR reads anew with MiXCR; each CDR3 protein has one entry. Counted here are fewer than 140,000 distinct CDR3 sequences, about 31% occurring once; the ten biggest clones make up approximately 5%. Axillary draining lymph nodes of breast cancer patients supplied the node samples. V was pared by 6 bases and J by 5 bases, with 9 bases of the junction left unmatched. The CDR3 spans 15 residues. Source material: axillary lymph node tissue. The chain carries TRBV12-3 or TRBV12-4 and TRBJ2-5; 10 bases agree with TRBD2. The clonotype originates from a female donor with breast cancer. Some clones in this sample may be carry-over from other donors' samples. The CDR3 here is CASSLPSGSDETQYF. The CDR3 DNA follows: TGTGCCAGCAGCTTGCCTAGCGGGAGTGATGAGACCCAGTACTTC.